Following are 18 T cell receptor beta chains from one sample sequenced in a study of CD8+CD57+ T cells in acquired aplastic anemia. The template for TCR beta VDJ and CDR3 sequence profiling was genomic DNA. TCRdb used MiXCR to reprocess the reads, holding one entry per CDR3 protein. The data show about 110,000 distinct CDR3 sequences, approximately 48% seen once. The specimen sequenced was sorted CD4+, CD8+, or CD8+CD57+ T cells (not recorded which) from PBMCs. The receptor source for this set is a human donor in good health, serving as a control.

The CDR3 nucleotides read TGTGCCAGCTCAGCTAGCGGGGGTTGGGCCGGGGAGCTGTTTTTT. Encoded protein: CASSASGGWAGELFF. The chain uses TRBV2 and TRBJ2-2; 10 bases line up with TRBD2. This CDR3 has 15 amino acids. J gave up 6 bases and V 8 bases, and 9 bases lay outside the gene matches. Germline assignment: CDR1 SNHLY and CDR2 FYNNEI. The whole variable domain, filled in from reference TRBV2 and TRBJ2-2, reads EPEVTQTPSHQVTQMGQEVILRCVPISNHLYFYWYRQILGQKVEFLVSFYNNEISEKSEIFDDQFSVERPDGSNFTLKIRSTKLEDSAMYFCASSASGGWAGELFFGEGSRLTVL.

This clonotype has ten or more counts. V usage is TRBV12-3 or TRBV12-4 and J usage is TRBJ1-1, with D perhaps matching TRBD1 (6 bases). There are 14 residues in the CDR3. Trimming shortened V by 5 bases and J by 5 bases, and 15 bases separated the two germline ends. The CDR3 loop is CASSLSGATTEAFF. CDR3 DNA sequence: TGTGCCAGCAGTCTATCGGGGGCTACGACTGAAGCTTTCTTT.

Only one count was recorded for this clonotype. The V and J genes are TRBV19 and TRBJ1-5; D is perhaps TRBD1 (5 bases). The CDR3 extends over 16 amino acids. Germline loops: CDR1 LNHDA, CDR2 SQIVND (reference sequence). The V gene lost 5 bases and the J gene lost 0 bases, with 14 bases spanning the gap. In nucleotides, the CDR3 is TGTGCCAGTAGTGACGGTGGGGCAGTTAGCAATCAGCCCCAGCATTTT. Its protein is CASSDGGAVSNQPQHF.

The chain employs TRBV4-1 and TRBJ2-7, with 10 positions matching TRBD1. The germline gives CDR1 MGHRA, CDR2 YSYEKL. The V and J ends lost 0 bases and 7 bases, in that order; junction bases with no gene match: 6. There are 15 residues in the CDR3. The CDR3 DNA reads TGCGCCAGCAGCCAAGATGAAGGGACAGGGGATGAGCAGTACTTC. Translation: CASSQDEGTGDEQYF.

This clonotype was seen repeatedly, ten times or more. This chain links TRBV3-1 with TRBJ2-7; TRBD1 aligns across 7 bases. The germline V gene has CDR1 LGHDT and CDR2 YNNKEL (reference sequence). V shed 4 bases, J shed 5 bases, and the junction held 8 bases outside the gene matches. CDR3 length: 14 amino acids. CDR3 nucleotide sequence: TGTGCCAGCAGCCTCCGGGACAGACCCGACGAGCAGTACTTC. Translated, it gives CASSLRDRPDEQYF.

The gene calls are TRBV5-6 and TRBJ2-1; the D is unclear. Trimming took off 4 bases at V and 1 base at J, with 21 bases between the two ends. This CDR3 has 18 residues. Looked up from germline, CDR1 is SGHDT and CDR2 is YYEEEE. This CDR3 is CASSPLGQARLSYNEQFF. The CDR3 bases are TGTGCCAGCAGCCCCCTCGGTCAGGCCCGATTATCCTACAATGAGCAGTTCTTC. Drawing the rest from reference TRBV5-6 and TRBJ2-1, the complete variable domain is DAGVTQSPTHLIKTRGQQVTLRCSPKSGHDTVSWYQQALGQGPQFIFQYYEEEERQRGNFPDRFSGHQFPNYSSELNVNALLLGDSALYLCASSPLGQARLSYNEQFFGPGTRLTVL.

Comment on this clonotype: The junction and the germline gene differ at one end; a read error may be behind it. This chain uses TRBV19 with TRBJ2-7, with unresolved D. CDR1 LNHDA and CDR2 SQIVND come from the germline V gene (reference sequence). The CDR3 length is 14 residues. The CDR3 protein is CTSSMQRQSYEQYF. CDR3 coding DNA: TGTACCAGTAGTATGCAGCGTCAGTCCTACGAGCAGTACTTC.

This clonotype was counted only a few times. V gene TRBV25-1 combines with J gene TRBJ2-2; no firm D call. The CDR3 length is 14 residues. Germline CDR1 reads MGHDK; CDR2 reads SYGVNS. Deletions cut 6 bases from V and 2 bases from J, with 10 bases between. CDR3 protein: CASSPGTNTGELFF. The CDR3 nucleotides read TGTGCCAGCAGCCCAGGAACCAACACCGGGGAGCTGTTTTTT. The whole variable domain, remainder taken from reference TRBV25-1 and TRBJ2-2, is EADIYQTPRYLVIGTGKKITLECSQTMGHDKMYWYQQDPGMELHLIHYSYGVNSTEKGDLSSESTVSRIRTEHFPLTLESARPSHTSQYLCASSPGTNTGELFFGEGSRLTVL.

This clonotype occurred many times. Just one base apart from a much larger clone, this may be a read error. Since no conserved phenylalanine or tryptophan closes the CDR3, a read error is the likely cause. The chain combines TRBV2 with TRBJ1-6, with 8 nucleotides matching TRBD1. The CDR3 extends over 15 amino acids. Germline-derived CDR1 and CDR2 are SNHLY and FYNNEI. The trim removed 6 bases at V and 14 bases at J, leaving 15 bases unmatched. The CDR3 DNA follows: TGTGCCAGCAGCGCCGGACAGGGCGGAGGTTGGACCCTCCACTCT. It codes for CASSAGQGGGWTLHS.

This clonotype was detected many times. The V gene is TRBV5-8, the J gene TRBJ2-7; unclear D gene. The V gene lost 0 bases and the J gene lost 5 bases, with 15 bases spanning the gap. CDR1 is SGHTS, CDR2 YDEGEE, per germline. This CDR3 is built from 15 residues. Here the CDR3 DNA reads TGTGCCAGCAGCTTGGCGGTGTTTTCCCGGGACGAGCAGTACTTC. This encodes CASSLAVFSRDEQYF.

The genes are TRBV2 and TRBJ2-7; 8 positions match TRBD1. The CDR3 length is 12 residues. V shed 3 bases, J shed 8 bases, and the junction held 3 bases outside the gene matches. CDR1 and CDR2 from the germline V gene are SNHLY and FYNNEI. The CDR3 loop reads CASSDHRGKQYF. CDR3 DNA sequence: TGTGCCAGCAGTGATCACAGGGGGAAGCAGTACTTC.

V is TRBV15 and J is TRBJ1-5; TRBD1 is a possible D gene (5 bases). This CDR3 contains 17 residues. The V end was cut by 0 bases, the J end by 1 base, with 13 bases between. Germline CDR1 LNHNV, CDR2 YYDKDF (reference sequence). CDR3 DNA sequence: TGTGCCACCAGCAGAGATTCCGCCAGGGTGAGCAATCAGCCCCAGCATTTT. Amino acids: CATSRDSARVSNQPQHF.

This rearrangement joins TRBV19 to TRBJ2-2, with D perhaps TRBD1 or TRBD2 (5 bases each). CDR3 size: 12 residues. Trimming stripped 6 bases from V and 6 bases from J, with 8 bases between. Germline V gene lookup returns CDR1 LNHDA and CDR2 SQIVND (reference sequence). The CDR3 spells CASRTGPGELFF. The DNA for the CDR3 is TGTGCCAGTAGAACGGGGCCCGGGGAGCTGTTTTTT.

This clonotype was picked up many times. This chain links TRBV5-8 with TRBJ2-7; TRBD2 is a possible D gene (5 bases). CDR3 length equals 14 residues. V lost 2 bases and J lost 9, with 18 bases in between. The germline CDR1 and CDR2 sequences are SGHTS and YDEGEE. The CDR3: CASSLGLARAAQYF. The CDR3 bases are TGTGCCAGCAGCTTAGGGCTAGCAAGAGCGGCGCAGTACTTC. Combining the CDR3 with reference TRBV5-8 and TRBJ2-7 gives the whole variable domain EAGVTQSPTHLIKTRGQQATLRCSPISGHTSVYWYQQALGLGLQFLLWYDEGEERNRGNFPPRFSGRQFPNYSSELNVNALELEDSALYLCASSLGLARAAQYFGPGTRLTVT.

In its sample, this clonotype was seen many times. The V call is TRBV14, the J call TRBJ1-6; D uncertain. Germline V gene sequence: CDR1 SGHDN, CDR2 FVKESK. CDR3 length equals 13 residues. The V gene lost 1 base and the J gene lost 9 bases, with 7 bases spanning the gap. DNA of the CDR3: TGTGCCAGCAGCCAAGTTGCGGGTTCACCCCTCCACTTT. Translated, it gives CASSQVAGSPLHF. Using reference TRBV14 and TRBJ1-6 for the parts outside the CDR3, the full variable domain is EAGVTQFPSHSVIEKGQTVTLRCDPISGHDNLYWYRRVMGKEIKFLLHFVKESKQDESGMPNNRFLAERTGGTYSTLKVQPAELEDSGVYFCASSQVAGSPLHFGNGTRLTVT.

This rearrangement joins TRBV10-3 to TRBJ1-4, with no clear D. CDR1 and CDR2 from the germline V gene are ENHRY and SYGVKD. With 6 bases removed from V and 8 bases from J, the gap between germline ends came to 10 bases. The CDR3 length is 12 residues. CDR3 DNA: TGTGCCATCAGCGATGATCGAGAAAAACTGTTTTTT. Its protein product is CAISDDREKLFF.

As for this clonotype: A much larger clone lies one base from this, so it may be a read error. The V and J genes are TRBV2 and TRBJ1-5; D is perhaps TRBD1 (5 bases). Trimming shortened V by 6 bases and J by 3 bases, and 15 bases separated the two germline ends. The CDR3 is 15 amino acids. From germline, CDR1 is SNHLY and CDR2 FYNNEI. The CDR3 spells CASRYGQGFNQPQHF. The DNA of the CDR3 is TGTGCCAGCAGGTACGGTCAGGGATTCAATCAGCCCCAGCATTTT.

This clonotype was seen at least ten times. The rearrangement links TRBV12-5 to TRBJ2-5; 9 bases align to TRBD2. Per the germline V gene, CDR1 is LGHNT and CDR2 is FRNRAP. The CDR3 has 15 amino acids. Unmatched junction bases numbered 10, after V lost 6 bases and J lost 5 bases. For the CDR3, the DNA is TGTGCTAGTGGCAAACCGGGACTAGCATCCGAGACCCAGTACTTC. It specifies CASGKPGLASETQYF.